What follows are 23 T cell receptor beta chains derived from one specimen sequenced in a study of metastatic and nonmetastatic thyroid tumors. Thyroid surgery was preceded by no treatment in any patient. TCRdb re-called clones from the PCR reads using MiXCR. The table records 20,000 or so clones, roughly 9.7% of them present only once. The sequencing sample was made of blood. The source of these receptors is a female donor with papillary thyroid cancer or a benign thyroid nodule (not recorded which). Some clones in this sample may be carry-over from other donors' samples.

This clone came up many times. The CDR3 sequence is CASSQDRMNTEAFF. For the CDR3, the DNA is TGTGCCAGCAGCCAGGACAGGATGAACACTGAAGCTTTCTTT. The chain couples TRBV6-2 or TRBV6-3 to TRBJ1-1, with 7 bases identical to TRBD1. J gave up 0 bases and V 6 bases, and 4 bases lay outside the gene matches. This CDR3 contains 14 residues. Germline loops: CDR1 MNHEY, CDR2 SVGEGT.

This clone has a count of ten or more. The V gene is TRBV5-8, the J gene TRBJ1-5; a possible D gene is TRBD1 (6 bases). Germline assignment: CDR1 SGHTS and CDR2 YDEGEE. The V end lost 4 bases, the J end lost 5 bases, and 16 bases lay between the germline ends. The CDR3 totals 15 residues. The CDR3 DNA reads TGTGCCAGCAGCACCCGGACAGACCATGATCAGCCCCAGCATTTT. It codes for CASSTRTDHDQPQHF.

This clone was counted ten times or more. CDR3 DNA sequence: TGTGCCAGCAGCCAAGACGGGGGTGAAGAGACCCAGTACTTC. Amino acids: CASSQDGGEETQYF. J is TRBJ2-5 and V is TRBV3-1, with D maybe TRBD2 (6 bases). Germline CDR1 LGHDT, CDR2 YNNKEL (reference sequence). The CDR3 covers 14 residues. The V end was cut by 0 bases, the J end by 3 bases, with 8 bases between.

This clone appeared many times. The rearrangement joins TRBV20-1 to TRBJ2-1, with 8 positions matching TRBD2. This CDR3 contains 13 residues. J lost 7 bases, V lost 3 bases, and 5 bases had no gene match. Germline values: CDR1 DFQATT, CDR2 SNEGSKA (reference sequence). The CDR3 sequence: CSASGRAENEQFF. The CDR3 DNA reads as TGCAGTGCTAGCGGGAGGGCCGAGAATGAGCAGTTCTTC.

On this clone itself: At one end, the junction sequence differs from germline, possibly due to a read error. The chain employs TRBV14 and TRBJ2-5; D gene uncertain. Germline CDR1 SGHDN, CDR2 FVKESK. This CDR3 has 15 amino acids. In DNA form, the CDR3 reads TGTGCCAGCAGCCAAGTGGGGTACAATCGAGAGACCCAGTATTTC. This gives the protein CASSQVGYNRETQYF. Combining the CDR3 with reference TRBV14 and TRBJ2-5 gives the whole variable domain EAGVTQFPSHSVIEKGQTVTLRCDPISGHDNLYWYRRVMGKEIKFLLHFVKESKQDESGMPNNRFLAERTGGTYSTLKVQPAELEDSGVYFCASSQVGYNRETQYFGPGTRLLVL.

Relative to its sample, this clone is medium-sized. The chain uses TRBV25-1 and TRBJ1-2, with D tentatively TRBD1 (5 bases). The germline CDR1 and CDR2 sequences are MGHDK and SYGVNS. CDR3 length: 13 residues. V was shortened by 1 base and J by 8 bases, with 11 bases between the two germline ends. For the CDR3, the DNA is TGTGCCAGCAGTGAATTCGGGGGAAAAGGCTACACCTTC. This codes for CASSEFGGKGYTF.

On this clone itself: The junction shows a germline mismatch at one end, possibly a read error. This chain connects TRBV28 to TRBJ2-7; D is perhaps TRBD1 (5 bases). From germline, CDR1 is MDHEN and CDR2 SYDVKM. The CDR3 covers 13 residues. CDR3 region: CAISAYRYHEQYF. In DNA form, the CDR3 reads TGTGCCATCAGTGCCTACAGGTACCACGAGCAGTACTTC.

This clone was found a few times. J is TRBJ2-7 and V is TRBV7-2; 7 bases align to TRBD2. V was pared by 4 bases and J by 4 bases, with 10 bases of the junction left unmatched. Germline V gene sequence: CDR1 SGHTA, CDR2 FQGNSA. The CDR3 has 15 amino acids. The CDR3 sequence: CASSSGGGGGYEQYF. Here the CDR3 DNA reads TGTGCCAGCAGCTCGGGCGGTGGGGGAGGGTACGAGCAGTACTTC.

This chain connects TRBV7-6 to TRBJ1-2; D gene unclear. CDR1 is SGHVS, CDR2 FNYEAQ, per germline. This CDR3 is 13 amino acids long. Trimming pared 3 bases from V and 7 bases from J, leaving 12 bases between. CDR3 protein: CASSFWRWSGYTF. In DNA form, the CDR3 reads TGTGCCAGCAGCTTTTGGCGGTGGTCTGGCTACACCTTC.

This clone was seen a handful of times. A much larger clone differs by one base, so this may be a read error. The chain couples TRBV2 to TRBJ1-5; D not certain. The CDR3 loop spans 15 amino acids. Germline loops: CDR1 SNHLY, CDR2 FYNNEI. Trimming cost V 7 bases and J 0 bases, with 13 bases left between them. The CDR3 loop is CASTPPGSSNQPQHF. The CDR3 nucleotides read TGTGCCAGCACCCCCCCCGGGAGTAGCAATCAGCCCCAGCATTTT. The full variable domain, completed using reference TRBV2 and TRBJ1-5, is EPEVTQTPSHQVTQMGQEVILRCVPISNHLYFYWYRQILGQKVEFLVSFYNNEISEKSEIFDDQFSVERPDGSNFTLKIRSTKLEDSAMYFCASTPPGSSNQPQHFGDGTRLSIL.

This clone is categorized as medium-sized (0.01 to 0.1%). The V gene is TRBV28, the J gene TRBJ1-2; a possible D gene is TRBD1 (5 bases). The CDR3 sequence is 14 residues long. V was cut by 2 bases and J by 4 bases, with 11 bases left in between. Germline values: CDR1 MDHEN, CDR2 SYDVKM. The CDR3 sequence is CASSLPGPPYGYTF. For the CDR3, the DNA is TGTGCCAGCAGTTTACCGGGACCGCCCTATGGCTACACCTTC.

This clone was counted ten times or more. The rearrangement joins TRBV24-1 to TRBJ2-7; D is unresolved. Trimming shortened V by 6 bases and J by 5 bases, and 10 bases separated the two germline ends. CDR1 is KGHDR, CDR2 SFDVKD, per germline. The CDR3 runs 12 residues. CDR3 nucleotide sequence: TGTGCCACCAGTCCCCGTGGAGACGAGCAGTACTTC. This encodes CATSPRGDEQYF.

The table lists this clone with a few counts. A much larger clone differs from this one at a single base, so this may be a read error. Different DNA sequences within this sample yield the same CDR3. CDR3 in DNA: TGTGCCAGTAGTACCGCCCGGGACAAAAGACGCACCCAGTACTTC. This translates into CASSTARDKRRTQYF. This chain uses TRBV19 with TRBJ2-5, with D possibly matching TRBD1 (6 bases). The length of the CDR3 is 15 residues. CDR1 LNHDA and CDR2 SQIVND come from the germline V gene (reference sequence). V was clipped by 4 bases and J by 8 bases, with 20 bases between them.

This clone came up many times. This chain links TRBV5-8 with TRBJ2-3, with 7 bases fitting TRBD1. The CDR3 is made up of 13 amino acids. In germline, CDR1 is SGHTS, CDR2 YDEGEE. The junction had 3 bases not matched to a gene; V was cut back by 5 bases and J by 3 bases. The CDR3 coding sequence is TGTGCCAGCAGTACGGGACAGACAGATACGCAGTATTTT. Translated: CASSTGQTDTQYF.

This clone has a count of ten or more. This CDR3 is also generated by other DNA sequences in the sample. Written as DNA, the CDR3 is TGCAGTGCGTTAACTAGCGGGAGGCGACAAGAGACCCAGTACTTC. The encoded protein is CSALTSGRRQETQYF. The V gene is TRBV20-1, the J gene TRBJ2-5; TRBD2 agrees at 12 bases. Trimming took 6 bases from V and 2 from J; bases not matched to a gene: 7. The CDR3 is made up of 15 amino acids. Per the germline V gene, CDR1 is DFQATT and CDR2 is SNEGSKA (reference sequence).

This clone was observed many times. The gene calls are TRBV7-3 and TRBJ2-2; 11 nucleotides align to TRBD2. Trimming at V came to 3 bases and at J to 5 bases, leaving 8 bases not matched to a gene. This CDR3 spans 17 amino acids. Looked up from germline, CDR1 is SGHTA and CDR2 is FQGTGA. The CDR3 DNA follows: TGTGCCAGCAGCTTGTTTAGCGGGAGGGCGGGAACCGGGGAGCTGTTTTTT. Amino acids: CASSLFSGRAGTGELFF.

This clone was observed at least ten times. One junction end disagrees with the germline gene, perhaps due to a read error. The genes are TRBV9 and TRBJ2-3; D is undetermined. Germline loops: CDR1 SGDLS, CDR2 YYNGEE. CDR3 size: 14 residues. The CDR3 region has the DNA TGCGCCAGCAGCGTGAACCCTATCACAGATACGCAGTATTTT. Its translation is CASSVNPITDTQYF.

This clone was counted many times. A clone one base away is much larger, so this may be a read error. This rearrangement joins TRBV6-2 or TRBV6-3 to TRBJ2-7; TRBD1 matches 7 bases. Germline CDR1 MNHEY, CDR2 SVGEGT. The CDR3 totals 14 residues. Unmatched junction bases numbered 7, after V lost 2 bases and J lost 6 bases. CDR3 in amino acids: CASSYPGQRCEQYF. The DNA of the CDR3 is TGTGCCAGCAGTTACCCGGGACAGAGATGCGAGCAGTACTTC.

In this sample, this clone turned up a few times. The J gene is TRBJ2-2, the V gene TRBV24-1; D ambiguous. Germline V gives CDR1 KGHDR, CDR2 SFDVKD. This CDR3 contains 14 residues. V was pared by 1 base and J by 3 bases, with 5 bases between. CDR3 sequence reads: CATSDLSYTGELFF. The CDR3 DNA is TGTGCCACCAGTGATTTATCCTACACCGGGGAGCTGTTTTTT.

This clone was detected ten times or more. This sequence joins TRBV7-9 and TRBJ2-3, with no clear D. Germline V gives CDR1 SEHNR, CDR2 FQNEAQ (reference sequence). V lost 5 bases and J lost 0, with 12 bases in between. The CDR3 spans 15 residues. CDR3 residues: CASSLYITSTDTQYF. The CDR3 coding sequence is TGTGCCAGCAGCCTGTACATAACTAGCACAGATACGCAGTATTTT.

Details on this clone: A junction end diverges from the germline sequence, so it may reflect a read error. The chain couples TRBV27 to TRBJ1-5, with a possible D match to TRBD1 (5 bases). CDR1 is MNHEY, CDR2 SMNVEV, per germline (reference sequence). The CDR3 runs to 14 residues. The CDR3 here is CAISWGSSNQPQHF. The CDR3, as DNA: TGTGCCATCAGTTGGGGGAGTAGCAATCAGCCCCAGCATTTC.

This clone was counted ten times or more. The rearrangement uses TRBV28 and TRBJ1-6; D is unresolved. Trimming took off 1 base at V and 6 bases at J, with 10 bases between the two ends. This CDR3 is 15 amino acids long. The germline CDR1 and CDR2 sequences are MDHEN and SYDVKM. CDR3 sequence (DNA): TGTGCCAGCAGTTTATATGGGAGGCCTAATTCACCCCTCCACTTT. This codes for CASSLYGRPNSPLHF.

Only a few counts were recorded for this clone. V usage is TRBV24-1 and J usage is TRBJ2-2, with D perhaps TRBD1 (6 bases). The germline CDR1 and CDR2 sequences are KGHDR and SFDVKD. This CDR3 contains 15 residues. Trimming cost V 10 bases and J 1 base, with 15 bases left between them. CDR3 sequence: CATEGQRMNTGELFF. The CDR3, as DNA: TGTGCCACAGAGGGACAACGAATGAACACCGGGGAGCTGTTTTTT.